Below, 5 T cell receptor beta chains from the same sample are listed, as sequenced in a study of cytomegalovirus exposure and HLA in healthy donors. Clones were read by immunoSEQ multiplex PCR, and TCRdb kept only the in-frame ones, dropping some. This sample has 280,000 or so clones, with 85% to 90% found just once. Material: PBMCs. These receptors were taken from a woman in her late teens or twenties in good health and CMV-seronegative.

The chain couples TRBV28 to TRBJ2-3, with no clear D. The CDR3 has 13 amino acids. Per the germline V gene, CDR1 is MDHEN and CDR2 is SYDVKM. Between the trimmed V and J ends, which lost 3 bases and 8 bases, there was a span of 12 bases. CDR3 amino acids: CASSFRRGGTQYF. CDR3 bases: TGTGCCAGCAGTTTTCGCCGAGGCGGTACGCAGTATTTT.

This rearrangement joins TRBV13 to TRBJ2-7; D remains unclear. This CDR3 region has 12 residues. The germline V and J ends were trimmed by 0 bases and 6 bases, with 6 bases remaining between them. Germline CDR1 is PRHDT and CDR2 is FYEKMQ (reference sequence). In DNA, the CDR3 is TGTGCCAGCAGCTTAGGCCCTAGCGAGCAGTACTTC. It specifies CASSLGPSEQYF.

J is TRBJ1-1 and V is TRBV6-7; the match to TRBD1 covers 8 bases. TRBV6-7 is known as an ORF, though its function is uncertain. The CDR3 consists of 14 residues. Unmatched junction bases numbered 4, after V lost 4 bases and J lost 3 bases. DNA for the CDR3: TGTGCCAGCAGTTTCGGACAGGGCGACACTGAAGCTTTCTTT. Translation gives CASSFGQGDTEAFF.

The rearrangement links TRBV5-1 to TRBJ1-1, with D possibly TRBD1 on 6 matching bases. Germline V gives CDR1 SGHRS, CDR2 YFSETQ. V lost 0 bases, J lost 1 base, and 13 bases lay in between. The CDR3 spans 16 residues. CDR3 nucleotides: TGCGCCAGCAGCTTGGGTAACAGGGCATCGAACACTGAAGCTTTCTTT. Protein sequence: CASSLGNRASNTEAFF.

The V and J genes are TRBV28 and TRBJ2-2; TRBD2 agrees at 11 bases. The CDR3 runs 17 residues. The germline V gene has CDR1 MDHEN and CDR2 SYDVKM. With 4 bases clipped from V and 4 bases from J, the junction kept 8 bases outside the gene matches. As DNA, the CDR3 is TGTGCCAGCAGTTGGGGGGGACTAGCGGATTTCACCGGGGAGCTGTTTTTT. It specifies CASSWGGLADFTGELFF.